The sequence of this T cell receptor (beta chain) was determined in a study of CD8+ T cells in alopecia areata. Study results and caveats: Resident alphabeta T-cell populations of normal skin are likewise subject to sequencing in scalp samples. Normal scalp had lower clonality than lesional scalp, with alopecia totalis/universalis lesions showing this most strongly.

Worth noting for this clone: Its target is not known.

TCR sequencing used cDNA made by reverse transcription of extracted RNA. Some clones are missing from TCRdb's copy, which holds only in-frame ones; the method was immunoSEQ multiplex PCR. The sample has more than 95,000 clones, around 45% seen once; the top ten hold approximately 1.4%. This CDR3 contains 12 residues. Germline values: CDR1 SNHLY, CDR2 FYNNEI. V was clipped by 11 bases and J by 0 bases, with 11 bases between them. Peripheral blood samples and lesional scalp punch biopsies were obtained from alopecia areata patients. The V gene is TRBV2, the J gene TRBJ2-7; a possible D gene is TRBD1 (5 bases). The sequencing input was CD4+ T cells sorted from blood. The TCR originated in a human donor with alopecia areata. The CDR3 DNA sequence: TGTGCCGGTCGACAGATCTCCTACGAGCAGTACTTC. It specifies CAGRQISYEQYF.